This T cell receptor beta chain was retrieved from a study of T cells after yellow fever vaccination (dated by TCRdb to between 2018 and 2021). Broadly, across the study: Libraries from fractions with low cell numbers were prepared with the SMART-Seq v4 Ultra Low Input RNA kit. To follow T-cell clones before and after primary and booster YFV17D yellow fever vaccination, bulk TCR alpha and beta repertoires were sequenced over time. Two healthy male donors made up the cohort, one aged 18 to 29 years and the other aged 30 to 40 years. Blood was collected at multiple timepoints before and after primary and secondary immunization, and bulk PBMC replicates and cell subsets were isolated.

V is clipped by 2 bases and J by 1 base, and the sequence between their germline boundaries is 18 bases long. CDR3 length: 18 amino acids, cysteine to phenylalanine. Only the CDR3 portion is preserved as DNA: 54 bases, with reading frame beginning at the first base. The germline V gene supplies CDR1 KGHSH and CDR2 LQKENI. TCRdb shows the sequencer as Illumina NovaSeq 6000. TCR cDNA was synthesized by 5'RACE template switching, which introduced a universal primer site and unique molecular identifiers. Priming of cDNA synthesis was performed from both the TCR alpha and TCR beta constant segments. Library amplification used two PCR steps, and the second PCR step added sample barcodes and sequencing adapters. Sequencing of the libraries was done on either Illumina HiSeq 2500 (2x100 bp) or NovaSeq (2x150 bp). Processing in the source paper ran as follows. Reads were demultiplexed and collapsed into UMI consensus sequences with MIGEC, and V(D)J alignment was performed with MiXCR. Clonotypes responding to the vaccine were identified with edgeR on replicate PBMC samples, with the criteria of FDR below 0.01 and a log2 fold change above 5 up to day 15. Each bulk clonotype was labeled CD4 or CD8 based on which sequenced repertoire, CD4 or CD8, contained the clonotype at higher abundance. Using fastp at Q25 and MiXCR, TCRdb reprocessed the public reads and kept productive beta chains. One record per CDR3 amino acid sequence lists the most common genes and DNA. TCRdb, rather than the study authors, made the V and J calls. This sample has some 340,000 distinct CDR3 sequences in its table, and about 10% of those were observed once. The ten largest clonotypes hold about 3.3% of the sample.

Paper-wide results and their limitations: The secondary T-cell response was found to be weaker but faster than the primary response, with a peak reached on day 5 rather than on day 15. After the booster, most of the clones that had expanded following primary vaccination were detected again (just under 97% of CD4 and 85% to 90% of CD8), which suggests that memory was broadly maintained. Because only a couple of donors were included in the study, the extent to which the findings can be generalized is limited. A small share of clonotypes was detected in both CD4 and CD8 compartments, with the overlap likely arising from convergent recombination. Computational filtering was required because FACS-sorted repertoires could contain abundant contaminating clonotypes from the bulk population.

The treatment or condition label here, explained by the study, means: live attenuated yellow fever vaccine strain. PBMCs were isolated from peripheral blood using a standard Ficoll-Paque protocol. Dynabeads CD4 and CD8 positive selection kits were used to isolate CD4 and CD8 T-cell fractions. TriZol was used to extract RNA from bulk PBMCs, from CD4 and CD8 fractions, and from dextramer-positive and dextramer-negative fractions. Note on this clonotype: Its binding antigen is unknown. No much larger clone is present one base from it, and per-base qualities are unavailable.

This specimen was CD4+ T cells sorted from PBMCs, taken 45 days after the yellow fever booster vaccination. This receptor was identified in a man younger than 30 who received the YFV17D yellow fever vaccine. The chain uses TRBV18 and TRBJ2-1; TRBD1 is perhaps the D gene, given 6 matching bases. The CDR3 in this case is CASSPYSTGTPSYNEQFF. The base sequence is TGTGCCAGCTCACCATACTCGACCGGGACACCGTCCTACAATGAGCAGTTCTTC.